The T cell receptor beta chain described here comes from a study of blood T cell repertoires in COVID-19. Germline-derived CDR1 and CDR2 are LNHDA and SQIVND (reference sequence). The CDR3 loop spans 16 amino acids. The V end was cut by 3 bases, the J end by 1 base, with 13 bases between. Produced via immunoSEQ multiplex PCR; TCRdb's table is partial and in-frame only. The table has about 140,000 clones, roughly 85% seen once; the top ten hold 2.5% to 3%. This sequence joins TRBV19 and TRBJ1-5, with D maybe TRBD1 (6 bases). The source of this sequence is a man aged 45 to 65 with acute or convalescent COVID-19. Sequencing input: peripheral blood. CDR3 residues: CASSMGARRSNQPQHF. Here the CDR3 DNA reads TGTGCCAGTAGTATGGGGGCAAGAAGAAGCAATCAGCCCCAGCATTTT.